This entry describes one T cell receptor beta chain. The source of the sample is a study of blood T cell repertoires in COVID-19. Study-wide context: The United States, Italy and Spain supplied acute and convalescent COVID-19 samples.

Germline V gives CDR1 SGDLS, CDR2 YYNGEE. V lost 4 bases to trimming and J lost 5 bases; unmatched junction nucleotides: 14. The length of the CDR3 is 17 residues. Original methodology: Estimated nucleated cell counts came from reference gene primer amplification. Repertoires were generated with immunoSEQ multiplex PCR, while TCRdb's copy carries only in-frame clones and drops some. V, J and clone size are those of that table, while D and trimming were read from the DNA. The data contain hundreds of thousands of clones, approximately 84% of them singletons. The source is a woman older than 75 with acute or convalescent COVID-19. Sequences were obtained from peripheral blood. The V and J genes are TRBV9 and TRBJ2-1, with 8 bases lining up with TRBD2. CDR3: CASSTPQTSGFHNEQFF. The DNA of the CDR3 is TGTGCCAGCAGCACTCCTCAAACTAGCGGTTTCCACAATGAGCAGTTCTTC.